These T cell receptor beta chains were read from a single sample in a study of blood T cell repertoires in COVID-19. Assay: immunoSEQ multiplex PCR; the TCRdb copy retains only in-frame clones and omits some. The sample contains a few hundred thousand clones, more than 80% of which appear only once. Sequencing was carried out using PBMCs or T cells enriched from blood (not recorded which). The receptor set was obtained from a man in his thirties or forties who had recovered from COVID-19. The CDR3 runs from the conserved cysteine through the conserved F or W. The D gene is left open where the match is weak. Size tells how often a clone was seen (once, few, many) or the class of an expanded clone, and some rows leave it out.

j_call: TRBJ2-5; d_call: TRBD1; clone_size: NA; v_call: TRBV20-1; cdr3_nt: TGCAGTGCTAGTCGGGTCCAGACAGGGGATTTGCAAGAGACCCAGTACTTC; cdr3_aa: CSASRVQTGDLQETQYF
j_call: TRBJ1-4; d_call: NA; clone_size: NA; v_call: TRBV28; cdr3_nt: TGTGCCAGCAGCCTCGGTGGCAGGGCTCGGGAAAAACTGTTTTTT; cdr3_aa: CASSLGGRAREKLFF
j_call: TRBJ2-1; d_call: TRBD1; clone_size: NA; v_call: TRBV7-9; cdr3_nt: TGTGCCAGCAGCCTCGTCGGACAGGAACGGTACAATGAGCAGTTCTTC; cdr3_aa: CASSLVGQERYNEQFF
j_call: TRBJ2-3; d_call: TRBD1; clone_size: NA; v_call: TRBV14; cdr3_nt: TGTGCCAGCAGCCAAGATGCCGGACAGGGGATTACAGATACGCAGTATTTT; cdr3_aa: CASSQDAGQGITDTQYF
j_call: TRBJ1-3; d_call: NA; clone_size: once; v_call: TRBV2; cdr3_nt: TGTGCCAGCAGTGAAGACTTCGTAAGAAACACCATATATTTT; cdr3_aa: CASSEDFVRNTIYF
j_call: TRBJ2-3; d_call: NA; clone_size: NA; v_call: TRBV11-3; cdr3_nt: TGTGCCAGCAGCCTTAGGAACAGGGGCACAGATACGCAGTATTTT; cdr3_aa: CASSLRNRGTDTQYF
j_call: TRBJ1-2; d_call: NA; clone_size: NA; v_call: TRBV24-1; cdr3_nt: TGTGCCACCAGTGCGAGCTATGGCTACACCTTC; cdr3_aa: CATSASYGYTF
j_call: TRBJ2-7; d_call: NA; clone_size: NA; v_call: TRBV28; cdr3_nt: TGTGCCAGCAGTTTATCTCCAGAAAGCTACGAGCAGTACTTC; cdr3_aa: CASSLSPESYEQYF
j_call: TRBJ2-1; d_call: TRBD2; clone_size: once; v_call: TRBV12-3/TRBV12-4; cdr3_nt: TGTGCCAGCAGTGGGGGGGGTTCCGAGCAGTTCTTC; cdr3_aa: CASSGGGSEQFF
j_call: TRBJ2-3; d_call: NA; clone_size: NA; v_call: TRBV19; cdr3_nt: TGTGCCAGTAGTATTTCCCCTAGGGGCAGCACAGATACGCAGTATTTT; cdr3_aa: CASSISPRGSTDTQYF
j_call: TRBJ2-3; d_call: TRBD1; clone_size: NA; v_call: TRBV9; cdr3_nt: TGTGCCAGCAGCGTAGGGGGACAGGGTACGGGCACAGATACGCAGTATTTT; cdr3_aa: CASSVGGQGTGTDTQYF
j_call: TRBJ2-7; d_call: TRBD1; clone_size: NA; v_call: TRBV4-3; cdr3_nt: TGCGCCAGCAGCCAAGCAACCGGGACAGTCCCCTACGAGCAGTACTTC; cdr3_aa: CASSQATGTVPYEQYF